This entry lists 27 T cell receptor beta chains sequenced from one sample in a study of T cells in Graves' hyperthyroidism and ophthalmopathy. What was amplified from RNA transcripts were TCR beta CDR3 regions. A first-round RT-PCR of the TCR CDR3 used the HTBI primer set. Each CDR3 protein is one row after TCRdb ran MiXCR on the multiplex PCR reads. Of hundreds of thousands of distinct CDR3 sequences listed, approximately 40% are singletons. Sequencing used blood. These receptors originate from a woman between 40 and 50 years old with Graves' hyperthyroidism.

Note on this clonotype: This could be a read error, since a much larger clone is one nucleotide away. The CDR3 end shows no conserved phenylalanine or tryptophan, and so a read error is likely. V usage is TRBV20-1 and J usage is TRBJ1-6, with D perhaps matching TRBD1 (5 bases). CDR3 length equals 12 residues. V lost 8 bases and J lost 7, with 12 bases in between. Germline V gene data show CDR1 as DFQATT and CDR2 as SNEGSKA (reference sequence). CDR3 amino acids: CSPGTTNSPLHS. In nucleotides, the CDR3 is TGCAGTCCCGGGACCACGAATTCACCCCTCCACTCT.

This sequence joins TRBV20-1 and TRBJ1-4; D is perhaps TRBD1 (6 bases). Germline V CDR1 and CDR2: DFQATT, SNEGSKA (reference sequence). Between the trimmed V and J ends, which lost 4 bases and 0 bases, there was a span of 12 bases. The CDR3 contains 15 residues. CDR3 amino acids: CSAKKGGATNEKLFF. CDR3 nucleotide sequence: TGCAGTGCTAAGAAGGGGGGAGCAACTAATGAAAAACTGTTTTTT.

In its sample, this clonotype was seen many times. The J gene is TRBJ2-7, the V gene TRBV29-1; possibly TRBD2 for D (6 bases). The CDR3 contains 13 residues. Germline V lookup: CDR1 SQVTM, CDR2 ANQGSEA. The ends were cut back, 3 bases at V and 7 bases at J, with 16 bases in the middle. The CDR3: CSVEEGRGGEQYF. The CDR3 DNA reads TGCAGCGTTGAGGAGGGACGTGGTGGGGAGCAGTACTTC.

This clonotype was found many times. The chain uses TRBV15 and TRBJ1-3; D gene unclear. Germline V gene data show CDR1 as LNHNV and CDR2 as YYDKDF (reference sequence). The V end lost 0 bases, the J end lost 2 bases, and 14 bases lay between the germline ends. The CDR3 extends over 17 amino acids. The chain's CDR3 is CATSREVATYPGNTIYF. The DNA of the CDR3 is TGTGCCACCAGCAGAGAGGTCGCGACGTACCCTGGAAACACCATATATTTT.

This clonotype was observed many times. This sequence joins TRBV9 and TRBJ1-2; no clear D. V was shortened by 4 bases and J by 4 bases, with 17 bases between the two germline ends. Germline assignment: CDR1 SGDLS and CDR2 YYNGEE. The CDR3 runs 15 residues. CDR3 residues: CASSRTSPTGYGYTF. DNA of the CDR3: TGTGCCAGCAGCCGGACCTCACCCACTGGCTATGGCTACACCTTC.

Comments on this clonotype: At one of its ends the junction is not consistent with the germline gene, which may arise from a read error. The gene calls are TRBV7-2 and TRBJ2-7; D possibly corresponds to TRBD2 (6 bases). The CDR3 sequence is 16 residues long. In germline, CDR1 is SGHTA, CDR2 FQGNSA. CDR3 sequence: CASSQDYAGTTYEQYF. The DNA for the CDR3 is TGCGCCAGCAGCCAAGATTACGCGGGGACCACCTACGAGCAGTACTTC.

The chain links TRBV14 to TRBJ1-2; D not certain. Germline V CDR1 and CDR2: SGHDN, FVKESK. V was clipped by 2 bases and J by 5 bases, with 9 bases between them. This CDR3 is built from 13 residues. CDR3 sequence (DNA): TGTGCCAGCAGCCAACGGGGTCGGTATGGCTACACCTTC. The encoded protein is CASSQRGRYGYTF.

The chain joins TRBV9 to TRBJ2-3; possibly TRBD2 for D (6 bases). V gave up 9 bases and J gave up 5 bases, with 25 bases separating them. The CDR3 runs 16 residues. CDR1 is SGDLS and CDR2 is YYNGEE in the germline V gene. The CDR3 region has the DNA TGTGCCAACACCCCTGGGAGGAGATGGAAAGGAGATACGCAGTATTTT. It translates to CANTPGRRWKGDTQYF. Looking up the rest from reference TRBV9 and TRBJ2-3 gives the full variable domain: DSGVTQTPKHLITATGQRVTLRCSPRSGDLSVYWYQQSLDQGLQFLIQYYNGEERAKGNILERFSAQQFPDLHSELNLSSLELGDSALYFCANTPGRRWKGDTQYFGPGTRLTVL.

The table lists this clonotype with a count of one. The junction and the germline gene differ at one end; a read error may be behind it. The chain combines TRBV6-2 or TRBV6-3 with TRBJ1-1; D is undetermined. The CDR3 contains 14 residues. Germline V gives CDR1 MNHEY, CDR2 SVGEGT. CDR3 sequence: CGSSYSYGNTEAFF. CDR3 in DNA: TGTGGCAGCAGTTACTCCTACGGGAACACTGAAGCTTTCTTT.

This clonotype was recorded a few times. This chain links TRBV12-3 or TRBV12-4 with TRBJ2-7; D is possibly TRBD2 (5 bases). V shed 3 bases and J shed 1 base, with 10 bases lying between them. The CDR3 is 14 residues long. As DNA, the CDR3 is TGTGCCAGCAGTTTCGGAGGTATGTCCTACGAGCAGTACTTC. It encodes CASSFGGMSYEQYF.

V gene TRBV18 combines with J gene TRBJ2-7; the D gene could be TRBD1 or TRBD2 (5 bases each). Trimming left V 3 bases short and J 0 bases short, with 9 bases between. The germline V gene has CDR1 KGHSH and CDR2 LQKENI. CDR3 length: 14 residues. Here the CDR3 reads CASSPPGTSYEQYF. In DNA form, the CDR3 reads TGTGCCAGCTCACCGCCAGGGACCTCCTACGAGCAGTACTTC.

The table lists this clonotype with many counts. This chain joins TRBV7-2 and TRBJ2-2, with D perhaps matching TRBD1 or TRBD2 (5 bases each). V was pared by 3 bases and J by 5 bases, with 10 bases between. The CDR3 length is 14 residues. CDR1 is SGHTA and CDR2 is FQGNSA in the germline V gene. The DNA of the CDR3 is TGTGCCAGCAGCTTGGGGGATGAAACCGGGGAGCTGTTTTTT. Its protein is CASSLGDETGELFF.

Here the CDR3 reads CAISRRQVFNGYTF. In DNA form, the CDR3 reads TGTGCCATCAGTCGACGACAGGTTTTCAATGGCTACACCTTC. V and J are TRBV10-3 and TRBJ1-2, with D possibly matching TRBD1 (6 bases). The CDR3 contains 14 residues. From germline, CDR1 is ENHRY and CDR2 SYGVKD. Trimming shortened V by 5 bases and J by 6 bases, and 16 bases separated the two germline ends.

CDR3 protein: CASSPWDSNEQYF. The CDR3, as DNA: TGTGCCAGCAGCCCGTGGGACTCCAATGAGCAGTACTTC. The chain uses TRBV7-8 and TRBJ2-7; TRBD2 might be the D (6 bases). Germline CDR1 is SGHVS and CDR2 is FQNEAQ. With 5 bases removed from V and 7 bases from J, the gap between germline ends came to 15 bases. CDR3 size: 13 residues.

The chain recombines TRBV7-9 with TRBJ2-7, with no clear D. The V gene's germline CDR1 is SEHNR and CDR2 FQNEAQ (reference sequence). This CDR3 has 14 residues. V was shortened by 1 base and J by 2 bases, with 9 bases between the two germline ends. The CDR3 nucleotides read TGTGCCAGCAGCTTAGAAGGAGAAACCTACGAGCAGTACTTC. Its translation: CASSLEGETYEQYF.

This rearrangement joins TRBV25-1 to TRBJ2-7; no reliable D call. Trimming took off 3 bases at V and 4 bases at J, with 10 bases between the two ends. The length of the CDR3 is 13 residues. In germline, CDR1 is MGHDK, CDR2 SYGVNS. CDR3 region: CASSDYRVYEQYF. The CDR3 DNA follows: TGTGCCAGCAGTGATTATAGGGTATACGAGCAGTACTTC.

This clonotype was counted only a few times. For the CDR3, the DNA is TGCGCCAGCAGCTCGGGCCGGCTAGCGGGAGGGCGGTGGAGAGAGACCCAGTACTTC. It codes for CASSSGRLAGGRWRETQYF. The J gene is TRBJ2-5, the V gene TRBV5-1, with 12 bases matching TRBD2. J lost 4 bases, V lost 3 bases, and 16 bases had no gene match. Germline V gene sequence: CDR1 SGHRS, CDR2 YFSETQ. This CDR3 comprises 19 residues.

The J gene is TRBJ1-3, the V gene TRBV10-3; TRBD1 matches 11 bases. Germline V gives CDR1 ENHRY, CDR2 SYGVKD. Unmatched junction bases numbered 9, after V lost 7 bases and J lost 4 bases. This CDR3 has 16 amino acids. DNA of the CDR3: TGTGCCATCACGTCTCACGGGACAGGGGGAGGAAACACCATATATTTT. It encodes CAITSHGTGGGNTIYF.

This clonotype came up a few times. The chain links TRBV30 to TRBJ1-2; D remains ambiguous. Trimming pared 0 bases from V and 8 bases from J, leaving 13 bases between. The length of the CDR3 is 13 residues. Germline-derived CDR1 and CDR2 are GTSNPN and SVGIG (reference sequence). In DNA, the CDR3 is TGTGCCTGGAGTGTATCGGATTCGGGCGGCTACACCTTC. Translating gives CAWSVSDSGGYTF. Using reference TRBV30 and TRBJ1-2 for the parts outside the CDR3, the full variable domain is SQTIHQWPATLVQPVGSPLSLECTVEGTSNPNLYWYRQAAGRGLQLLFYSVGIGQISSEVPQNLSASRPQDRQFILSSKKLLLSDSGFYLCAWSVSDSGGYTFGSGTRLTVV.

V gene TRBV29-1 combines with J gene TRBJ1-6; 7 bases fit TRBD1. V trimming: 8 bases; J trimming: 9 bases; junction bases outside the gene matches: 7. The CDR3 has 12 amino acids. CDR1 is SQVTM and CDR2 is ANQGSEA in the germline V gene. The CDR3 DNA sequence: TGCAGCTTGACAGGGAAGGGTTCACCCCTCCACTTT. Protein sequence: CSLTGKGSPLHF.

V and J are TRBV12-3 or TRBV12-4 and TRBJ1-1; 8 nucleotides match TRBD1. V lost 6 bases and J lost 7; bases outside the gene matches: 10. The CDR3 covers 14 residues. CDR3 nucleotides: TGTGCCAGCAGACGATCGGGACAGGAGATTGAAGCTTTCTTT. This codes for CASRRSGQEIEAFF.

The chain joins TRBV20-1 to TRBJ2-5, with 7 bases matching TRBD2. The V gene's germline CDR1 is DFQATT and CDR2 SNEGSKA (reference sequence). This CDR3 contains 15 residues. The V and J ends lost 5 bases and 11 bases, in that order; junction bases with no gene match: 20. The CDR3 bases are TGCAGTGCTCCCAAGCGGGGCCGGGAGACAGATACGCAGTACTTC. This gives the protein CSAPKRGRETDTQYF.

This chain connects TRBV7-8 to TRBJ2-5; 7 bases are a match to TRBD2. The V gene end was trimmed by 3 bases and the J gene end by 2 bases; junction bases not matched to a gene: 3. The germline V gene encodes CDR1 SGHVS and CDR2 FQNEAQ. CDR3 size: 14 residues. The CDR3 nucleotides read TGTGCCAGCAGCTTTGTAGCGGGTCAAGAGACCCAGTACTTC. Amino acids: CASSFVAGQETQYF.

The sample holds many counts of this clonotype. As DNA, the CDR3 is TGCAGCGTTGAAACAGGGGTAGGTCAGCCCCAGCATTTT. Translated, it gives CSVETGVGQPQHF. This rearrangement joins TRBV29-1 to TRBJ1-5, with 7 bases fitting TRBD1. Germline V gene sequence: CDR1 SQVTM, CDR2 ANQGSEA. The CDR3 is 13 residues long. Trimming removed 2 bases from V and 6 bases from J; junction bases left unmatched: 4.

The CDR3 is CASSEIPELFF. In DNA form, the CDR3 reads TGTGCCAGCAGTGAAATCCCCGAGCTGTTTTTT. The genes are TRBV2 and TRBJ2-2; D is unresolved. The CDR3 length is 11 residues. Germline CDR1 SNHLY, CDR2 FYNNEI. Trimming shortened V by 2 bases and J by 11 bases, and 6 bases separated the two germline ends.

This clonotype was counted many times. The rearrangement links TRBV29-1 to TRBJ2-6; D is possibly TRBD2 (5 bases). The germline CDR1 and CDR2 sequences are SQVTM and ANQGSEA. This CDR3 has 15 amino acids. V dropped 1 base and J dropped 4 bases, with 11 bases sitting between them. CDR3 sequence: CSVEGGGGGANVLTF. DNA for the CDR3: TGCAGCGTTGAAGGGGGTGGCGGGGGGGCCAACGTCCTGACTTTC.

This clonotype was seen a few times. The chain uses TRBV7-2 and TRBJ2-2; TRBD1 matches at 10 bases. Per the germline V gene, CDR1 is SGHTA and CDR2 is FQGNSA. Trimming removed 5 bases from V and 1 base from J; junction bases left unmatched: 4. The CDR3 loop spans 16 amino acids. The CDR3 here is CASSPDRGRNTGELFF. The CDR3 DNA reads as TGTGCCAGCAGCCCCGACAGGGGGCGGAACACCGGGGAGCTGTTTTTT.